The 19 T cell receptor beta chains presented below share a single source sample, sequenced in a study of CD8 T cells in ankylosing spondylitis. For these TCRs, the target antigens are not known. TCRdb reprocessed the 5' RACE reads with MiXCR, giving one entry per CDR3 protein. Of over 450,000 distinct CDR3 sequences listed, 9.5% to 15% were seen once; the top ten hold 6.8%. Findings and limits, study-wide: Ankylosing spondylitis blood seemed to carry a telltale TCR beta motif made of eight or nine highly homologous variants.

The sequencing sample was made of blood, either unsorted or a sorted T cell fraction (not recorded which). All receptors come from a male donor with ankylosing spondylitis.

This clonotype was picked up many times. The V call is TRBV5-1, the J call TRBJ2-7; D is uncertain. CDR3 length equals 13 residues. Germline lookup yields CDR1 SGHRS and CDR2 YFSETQ. Trimming cost V 1 base and J 5 bases, with 10 bases left between them. This chain's CDR3 is CASSLFGVHEQYF. In nucleotides, the CDR3 is TGCGCCAGCAGCTTGTTCGGTGTACACGAGCAGTACTTC.

The chain links TRBV5-1 to TRBJ2-1, with D uncertain. This CDR3 comprises 14 residues. Trimming removed 2 bases from V and 4 bases from J, with 10 bases in between. The germline gives CDR1 SGHRS, CDR2 YFSETQ. Here the CDR3 DNA reads TGCGCCAGCAGCTTTAATGGACCATACAATGAGCAGTTCTTC. It yields the protein CASSFNGPYNEQFF.

In its sample, this clonotype was seen a few times. The rearrangement links TRBV20-1 to TRBJ2-4; 12 bases fit TRBD2. Germline assignment: CDR1 DFQATT and CDR2 SNEGSKA (reference sequence). The ends lost 3 bases at V and 3 bases at J; junction bases unmatched: 6. The CDR3 has 16 amino acids. This chain's CDR3 is CSASSSGRAVKNIQYF. In DNA form, the CDR3 reads TGCAGTGCTAGTTCTAGCGGGAGGGCGGTCAAAAACATTCAGTACTTC.

V is TRBV7-6 and J is TRBJ2-7, with D uncertain. Germline V CDR1 and CDR2: SGHVS, FNYEAQ. Trimming took 1 base from V and 4 from J, leaving 8 bases between them. The CDR3 has 13 residues. The CDR3 nucleotides read TGTGCCAGCAGCTTAGATGCCCAATACGAGCAGTACGTC. It translates to CASSLDAQYEQYV.

This clonotype has just a few counts. This chain links TRBV12-5 with TRBJ1-2; D may be TRBD1 (5 bases). The CDR3 loop spans 14 amino acids. Germline V gene lookup returns CDR1 LGHNT and CDR2 FRNRAP. Trimming left V 5 bases short and J 0 bases short, with 10 bases between. The CDR3 loop reads CASGGGLANYGYTF. The CDR3 DNA reads as TGTGCTAGTGGTGGGGGTCTCGCTAACTATGGCTACACCTTC.

This clonotype was counted ten times or more. The chain combines TRBV24-1 with TRBJ1-5; D gene uncertain. V dropped 3 bases and J dropped 1 base, with 6 bases sitting between them. CDR1 and CDR2 from the germline V gene are KGHDR and SFDVKD. The CDR3 totals 14 residues. DNA of the CDR3: TGTGCCACCAGTGATAAGAGCAGCAATCAGCCCCAGCATTTT. Translation gives CATSDKSSNQPQHF.

CDR3 coding DNA: TGTGCCAGCATGAGCGAGCAGTACGTC. Amino acids: CASMSEQYV. V is TRBV6-2 or TRBV6-3 and J is TRBJ2-7; D remains unclear. The CDR3 contains 9 residues. Germline V CDR1 and CDR2: MNHEY, SVGEGT. V lost 7 bases and J 6 bases, leaving 4 bases between the germline ends.

The V and J genes are TRBV10-3 and TRBJ2-7; 7 positions agree with TRBD2. CDR3 size: 15 residues. V lost 6 bases and J lost 3; bases outside the gene matches: 11. Germline V gene data show CDR1 as ENHRY and CDR2 as SYGVKD. Here the CDR3 reads CAISAKGGSLYEQYV. CDR3 nucleotides: TGTGCCATCAGCGCGAAGGGCGGGAGTCTCTACGAGCAGTACGTC.

The gene calls are TRBV5-6 and TRBJ1-1, with D perhaps TRBD1 (5 bases). Germline assignment: CDR1 SGHDT and CDR2 YYEEEE. The CDR3 runs to 14 residues. Trimming stripped 2 bases from V and 3 bases from J, with 11 bases between. The CDR3, as DNA: TGTGCCAGCAGCTTAGGGGCGCGGTACACTGAAGCTTTCTTT. Its protein is CASSLGARYTEAFF.

This clonotype was detected many times. V usage is TRBV21-1 and J usage is TRBJ1-2. TRBV21-1 constitutes a pseudogene. The CDR3 length is 14 residues. CDR3 region: CASSKAWTAMGYTF. CDR3 bases: TGTGCCAGCAGCAAAGCCTGGACGGCTATGGGCTACACCTTC.

The chain carries TRBV20-1 and TRBJ2-1; D is possibly TRBD1 (6 bases). The CDR3 has 16 amino acids. Germline CDR1 is DFQATT and CDR2 is SNEGSKA (reference sequence). CDR3 sequence (DNA): TGCAGCTCTTTGGGGGCGGGTGGCAGCTCCTACAATGAGCAGTTCTTC. Its protein product is CSSLGAGGSSYNEQFF.

This clonotype was observed a handful of times. This chain joins TRBV10-2 and TRBJ2-5; 9 nucleotides align to TRBD2. Germline values: CDR1 WSHSY, CDR2 SAAADI. The V segment lost 2 bases and the J segment 7 bases; nucleotides outside the gene matches: 5. CDR3 length: 14 amino acids. The CDR3 coding sequence is TGCGCCAGCAGTGAGCGGACTAGCGCCGGGACCCAGTACTTC. Translation: CASSERTSAGTQYF.

The chain couples TRBV20-1 to TRBJ1-1; possibly TRBD1 for D (5 bases). Trimming pared 5 bases from V and 1 base from J, leaving 11 bases between. The CDR3 extends over 13 amino acids. Germline CDR1 DFQATT, CDR2 SNEGSKA (reference sequence). CDR3 amino acids: CSASRDWNTEAFF. DNA of the CDR3: TGCAGTGCTTCCCGGGACTGGAACACTGAAGCTTTCTTT.

This clonotype turned up a few times. The gene calls are TRBV18 and TRBJ2-2; D unclear. The V end lost 10 bases, the J end lost 4 bases, and 16 bases lay between the germline ends. The CDR3 length is 14 residues. From germline, CDR1 is KGHSH and CDR2 LQKENI. This chain's CDR3 is CAIRPEQVTGELFF. CDR3 in DNA: TGTGCCATCCGCCCGGAGCAGGTCACCGGGGAGCTGTTTTTT.

This chain joins TRBV20-1 and TRBJ1-5; 8 nucleotides line up with TRBD1. The CDR3 covers 15 residues. Per germline, CDR1 DFQATT and CDR2 SNEGSKA (reference sequence). V gave up 0 bases and J gave up 5 bases; unmatched junction bases: 6. CDR3 residues: CSARDPGTGYQPQHF. CDR3 DNA sequence: TGCAGTGCTAGAGATCCCGGGACAGGATATCAGCCCCAGCATTTT.

This chain joins TRBV30 and TRBJ2-7; tentatively, D is TRBD1 (6 bases). The germline gives CDR1 GTSNPN, CDR2 SVGIG (reference sequence). This CDR3 spans 11 amino acids. Trimming removed 3 bases at V and 7 bases at J, with 10 bases between. The CDR3 bases are TGTGCCTGGAGGGATCAGGGGGAGCAGTACTTC. As protein: CAWRDQGEQYF. The whole variable domain, filled in from reference TRBV30 and TRBJ2-7, reads SQTIHQWPATLVQPVGSPLSLECTVEGTSNPNLYWYRQAAGRGLQLLFYSVGIGQISSEVPQNLSASRPQDRQFILSSKKLLLSDSGFYLCAWRDQGEQYFGPGTRLTVT.

In this sample, this clonotype turned up a few times. The chain uses TRBV11-2 and TRBJ1-2; D is perhaps TRBD1 (5 bases). The CDR3 spans 14 residues. Germline V gene lookup returns CDR1 SGHAT and CDR2 FQNNGV. The ends were cut back, 5 bases at V and 5 bases at J, with 15 bases in the middle. CDR3 nucleotides: TGTGCCAGCAGCCCTACAGGACCTATGTATGGCTACACCTTC. Translating it yields CASSPTGPMYGYTF.

This clonotype was detected ten times or more. The rearrangement joins TRBV12-3 or TRBV12-4 to TRBJ1-1; D gene unclear. V shed 6 bases and J shed 1 base, with 6 bases lying between them. This CDR3 has 12 amino acids. The CDR3 DNA follows: TGTGCCAGCAGCCGTACGAACACTGAAGCTTTCTTT. Protein: CASSRTNTEAFF.

In its sample, this clonotype was seen a few times. The rearrangement uses TRBV28 and TRBJ1-4; 7 nucleotides agree with TRBD1. Trimming at V came to 11 bases and at J to 3 bases, leaving 3 bases not matched to a gene. Per germline, CDR1 MDHEN and CDR2 SYDVKM. This CDR3 region has 12 residues. CDR3 loop: CASDRANEKLFF. The DNA for the CDR3 is TGTGCCTCCGACAGGGCTAATGAAAAACTGTTTTTT.